The 2 T cell receptor beta chains below were found in one sample sequenced in a study of T cell responses to AZD1222 COVID-19 vaccine. TCRdb's copy holds only in-frame clones and misses some; the assay was immunoSEQ multiplex PCR. The sample lists more than 150,000 clones; over 75% were seen once. Sequencing used peripheral blood, obtained on day 0 of AZD1222 vaccination. The receptors here all came from an adult in good health.

The chain combines TRBV5-1 with TRBJ2-7; D remains unclear. Per germline, CDR1 SGHRS and CDR2 YFSETQ. The CDR3 is 14 residues long. Trimming shortened V by 1 base and J by 0 bases, and 8 bases separated the two germline ends. CDR3 nucleotides: TGCGCCAGCAGCTTGACCGTGGACTCCTACGAGCAGTACTTC. Translation: CASSLTVDSYEQYF.

V and J are TRBV25-1 and TRBJ1-4; no definite D call. The germline V gene encodes CDR1 MGHDK and CDR2 SYGVNS. V gave up 3 bases and J gave up 0 bases, with 8 bases separating them. CDR3 length: 15 amino acids. The CDR3 reads CASSDSPSTNEKLFF. The DNA for the CDR3 is TGTGCCAGCAGTGATTCACCCTCAACTAATGAAAAACTGTTTTTT.